This T cell receptor (beta chain) was recovered during a study of pediatric ulcerative colitis. TCRdb's copy holds only in-frame clones and misses some; the assay was immunoSEQ multiplex PCR. The sample yields tens of thousands of clones, more than 60% seen once. A remark on this clone: Its target is not known.

Ulcerative colitis patients received no immunosuppressive medication before the diagnostic colonoscopy. Colonoscopy and blood draw happened at the same time. V was pared by 11 bases and J by 0 bases, with 10 bases between. The germline V gene encodes CDR1 SEHNR and CDR2 FQNEAQ (reference sequence). This CDR3 has 12 amino acids. General study results and limits: No controls had the two rectal clonotypes shared by ulcerative colitis patients.

The V call is TRBV7-9, the J call TRBJ1-2; D is unresolved. Input material: blood. This clonotype was obtained from a boy between 10 and 17 years old with moderate ulcerative colitis. CDR3 sequence (DNA): TGTGCCGCCGGAAATGCTAACTATGGCTACACCTTC. Its protein is CAAGNANYGYTF.